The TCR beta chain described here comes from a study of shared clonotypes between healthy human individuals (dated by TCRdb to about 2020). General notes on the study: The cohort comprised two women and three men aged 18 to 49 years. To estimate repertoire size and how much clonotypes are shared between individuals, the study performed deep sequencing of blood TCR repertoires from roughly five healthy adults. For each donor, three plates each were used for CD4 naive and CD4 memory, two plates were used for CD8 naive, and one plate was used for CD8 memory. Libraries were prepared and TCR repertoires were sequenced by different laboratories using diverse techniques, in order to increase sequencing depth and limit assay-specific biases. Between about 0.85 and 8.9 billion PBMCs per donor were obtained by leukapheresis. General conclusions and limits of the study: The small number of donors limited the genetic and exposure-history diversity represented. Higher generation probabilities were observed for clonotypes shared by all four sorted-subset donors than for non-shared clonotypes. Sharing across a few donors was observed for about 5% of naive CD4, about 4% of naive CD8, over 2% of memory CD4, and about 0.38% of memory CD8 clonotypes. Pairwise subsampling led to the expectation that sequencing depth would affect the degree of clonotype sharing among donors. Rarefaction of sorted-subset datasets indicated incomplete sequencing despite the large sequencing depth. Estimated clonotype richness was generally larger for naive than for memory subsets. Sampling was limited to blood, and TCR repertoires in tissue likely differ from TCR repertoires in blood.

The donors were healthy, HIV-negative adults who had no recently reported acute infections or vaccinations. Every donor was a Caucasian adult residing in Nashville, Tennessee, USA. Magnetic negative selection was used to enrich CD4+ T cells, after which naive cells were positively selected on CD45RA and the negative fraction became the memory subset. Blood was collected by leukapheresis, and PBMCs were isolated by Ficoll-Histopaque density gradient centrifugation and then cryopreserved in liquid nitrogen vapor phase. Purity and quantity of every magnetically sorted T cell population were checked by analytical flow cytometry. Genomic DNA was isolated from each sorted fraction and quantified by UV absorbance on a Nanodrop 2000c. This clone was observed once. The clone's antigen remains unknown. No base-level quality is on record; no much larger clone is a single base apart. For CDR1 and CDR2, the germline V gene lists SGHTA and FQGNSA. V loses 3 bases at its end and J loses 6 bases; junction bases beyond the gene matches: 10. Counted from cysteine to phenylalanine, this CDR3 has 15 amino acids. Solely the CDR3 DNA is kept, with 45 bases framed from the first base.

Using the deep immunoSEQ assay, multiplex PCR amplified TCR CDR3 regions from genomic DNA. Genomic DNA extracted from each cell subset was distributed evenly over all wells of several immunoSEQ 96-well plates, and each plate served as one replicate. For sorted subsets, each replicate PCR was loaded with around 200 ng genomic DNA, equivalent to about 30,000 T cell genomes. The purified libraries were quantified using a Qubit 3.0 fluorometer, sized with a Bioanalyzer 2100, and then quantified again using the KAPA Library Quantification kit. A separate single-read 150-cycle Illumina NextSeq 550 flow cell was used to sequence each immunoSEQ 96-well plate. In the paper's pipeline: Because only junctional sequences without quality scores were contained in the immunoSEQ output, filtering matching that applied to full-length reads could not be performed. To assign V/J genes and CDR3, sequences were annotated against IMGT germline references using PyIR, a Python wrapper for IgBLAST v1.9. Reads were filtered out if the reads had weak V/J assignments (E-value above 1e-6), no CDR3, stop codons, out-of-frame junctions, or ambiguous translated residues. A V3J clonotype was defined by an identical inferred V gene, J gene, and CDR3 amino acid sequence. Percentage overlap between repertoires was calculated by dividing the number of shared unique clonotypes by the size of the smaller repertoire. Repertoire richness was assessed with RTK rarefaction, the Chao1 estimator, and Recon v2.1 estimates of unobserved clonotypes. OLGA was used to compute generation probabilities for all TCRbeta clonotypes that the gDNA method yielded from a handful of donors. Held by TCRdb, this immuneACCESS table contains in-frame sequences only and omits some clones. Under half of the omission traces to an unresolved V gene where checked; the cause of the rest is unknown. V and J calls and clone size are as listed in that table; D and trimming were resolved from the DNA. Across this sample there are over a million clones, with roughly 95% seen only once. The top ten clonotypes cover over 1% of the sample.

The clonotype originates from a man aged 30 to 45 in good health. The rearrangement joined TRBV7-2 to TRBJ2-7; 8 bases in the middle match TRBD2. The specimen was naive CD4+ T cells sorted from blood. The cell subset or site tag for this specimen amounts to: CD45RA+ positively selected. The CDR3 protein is CASSFVAGSEREQYF. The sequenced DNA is TGTGCCAGCAGCTTCGTAGCGGGATCCGAGCGCGAGCAGTACTTC.